A selection of T cell receptor beta chains follows, all from one sample in a study of HIV-infected patients and healthy controls. TCRdb re-analysed the 5' RACE reads in MiXCR, keeping a single row per CDR3 protein. The sample includes 60,000 to 75,000 distinct CDR3 sequences, about 16% of them seen just once. The sequenced material came from CD4+ T cells from blood. The receptors were gathered from a human donor in good health. CDR3s include the opening cysteine and the closing phenylalanine or tryptophan. Each record gives: D gene, V gene, J gene, clone size, CDR3 protein, CDR3 DNA. D genes are given only for firm matches. Expanded clones get a size class; other rows say once, few or many, or leave the size out.

-	TRBV4-2	TRBJ2-6	-	CASSQEGHLSSGANVLTF	TGTGCCAGCAGCCAAGAAGGACACCTCTCATCTGGGGCCAACGTCCTGACTTTC
-	TRBV2	TRBJ2-3	many	CASSVPGGHKRDTDTQYF	TGTGCCAGCAGTGTCCCGGGGGGCCACAAAAGGGACACAGATACGCAGTATTTT
TRBD1	TRBV5-6	TRBJ1-5	-	CASSFAGTGNLGQPQHF	TGTGCCAGCAGCTTTGCCGGGACAGGGAATCTCGGTCAGCCCCAGCATTTT
TRBD1	TRBV7-9	TRBJ2-7	-	CASTKTGTGGEQYF	TGTGCCAGCACCAAAACGGGGACAGGGGGCGAGCAGTACTTC
-	TRBV29-1	TRBJ2-7	-	CSAKKPGDRYREQYF	TGCAGCGCAAAAAAACCCGGAGACAGGTATCGCGAGCAGTACTTC
-	TRBV21-1	TRBJ1-5	-	CASSPRGGPNQPQHF	TGTGCCAGCAGCCCCCGAGGGGGGCCCAATCAGCCCCAGCATTTT
TRBD1	TRBV5-5	TRBJ2-3	-	CASSLGLQGAYF	TGTGCCAGCAGCTTGGGGCTTCAGGGGGCGTATTTT
-	TRBV20-1	TRBJ1-3	-	CSATGPPGHTIYF	TGCAGTGCTACGGGGCCCCCCGGGCACACCATATATTTT
-	TRBV5-1	TRBJ1-1	-	CASSRGQHRTEAFF	TGCGCCAGCAGCCGGGGGCAGCACCGGACTGAAGCTTTCTTT
TRBD1	TRBV7-2	TRBJ2-7	few	CASSPGGPTYEQYF	TGTGCCAGCAGCCCAGGGGGTCCGACCTACGAGCAGTACTTC
TRBD1	TRBV18	TRBJ1-4	-	CASSPLGQGENEKLFF	TGTGCCAGCTCACCTTTGGGACAGGGGGAGAATGAAAAACTGTTTTTT
-	TRBV7-9	TRBJ2-1	few	CASSPIRYAGFF	TGTGCCAGCAGCCCAATCCGTTACGCAGGGTTCTTC
-	TRBV9	TRBJ2-1	-	CASSVVGQNNEQFF	TGTGCCAGCAGCGTAGTAGGTCAGAACAATGAGCAGTTCTTC
TRBD2	TRBV4-3	TRBJ2-7	-	CASSQDLNRLGGAGGVTYEQYF	TGCGCCAGCAGCCAAGATCTTAACCGGCTCGGGGGGGCGGGAGGAGTCACCTACGAGCAGTACTTC
TRBD2	TRBV11-1	TRBJ2-1	few	CASTPGTSGRAGEQFF	TGTGCCAGCACTCCCGGGACTAGCGGGAGGGCCGGTGAGCAGTTCTTC
TRBD1	TRBV6-5	TRBJ2-2	-	CASSHPWGQSTGELFF	TGTGCCAGCAGTCACCCCTGGGGACAGAGCACCGGGGAGCTGTTTTTT
-	TRBV29-1	TRBJ1-2	-	CSVDRDINGYTF	TGCAGCGTTGATCGGGACATTAATGGCTACACCTTC
-	TRBV19	TRBJ2-4	few	CASRREDADIQYF	TGTGCCAGTAGGAGGGAAGACGCGGACATTCAGTACTTC
TRBD2	TRBV3-1	TRBJ2-1	few	CASSQDGRAVNEQFF	TGTGCCAGCAGCCAAGACGGGAGGGCCGTCAATGAGCAGTTCTTC
-	TRBV11-2	TRBJ2-5	many	CASSHQETQYF	TGTGCCAGCAGCCACCAAGAGACCCAGTACTTC
-	TRBV28	TRBJ2-3	few	CASSSEGTFTDTQYF	TGTGCCAGCAGTTCAGAAGGGACTTTCACAGATACGCAGTATTTT
TRBD2	TRBV7-2	TRBJ2-1	few	CASSSRPSGDNEQFF	TGTGCCAGCAGCTCCCGCCCGAGCGGGGACAATGAGCAGTTCTTC
-	TRBV18	TRBJ1-2	many	CASSPATGLNYGYTF	TGTGCCAGCTCACCAGCGACAGGACTTAACTATGGCTACACCTTC
TRBD1	TRBV2	TRBJ2-1	few	CASSEDRVTYNEQFF	TGTGCCAGCAGTGAGGACAGGGTGACCTACAATGAGCAGTTCTTC
-	TRBV19	TRBJ2-1	few	CASSIGAGAYNEQFF	TGTGCCAGTAGTATCGGGGCGGGGGCTTACAATGAGCAGTTCTTC
-	TRBV2	TRBJ1-6	-	CASIRQEGRNSPLHF	TGTGCCAGCATACGGCAGGAGGGACGAAATTCACCCCTCCACTTT
-	TRBV2	TRBJ1-3	-	CASSEPNGNTIYF	TGTGCCAGCAGTGAACCGAACGGAAACACCATATATTTT
-	TRBV7-2	TRBJ1-2	many	CASSHTINYGYTF	TGTGCCAGCAGTCATACCATTAACTATGGCTACACCTTC
-	TRBV7-2	TRBJ1-5	-	CASSLWDRGPQHF	TGTGCCAGCAGCTTATGGGATCGGGGGCCCCAGCATTTT
-	TRBV28	TRBJ1-6	-	CASRQNPGTPNSPLHF	TGTGCCAGCAGACAAAACCCCGGGACACCCAATTCACCCCTCCACTTT
TRBD2	TRBV29-1	TRBJ2-5	many	CSVDRTSGETQYF	TGCAGCGTTGACCGGACTAGCGGAGAGACCCAGTACTTC
-	TRBV29-1	TRBJ1-2	few	CSVAGRTRDYGYTF	TGCAGCGTTGCAGGACGGACACGCGACTATGGCTACACCTTC
-	TRBV10-2	TRBJ2-7	many	CASSSGTNYEQYF	TGCGCCAGCAGCTCCGGGACGAACTACGAGCAGTACTTC
-	TRBV4-3	TRBJ1-2	-	CASSQEAPLRYGYTF	TGCGCCAGCAGCCAAGAGGCCCCATTACGCTATGGCTACACCTTC
-	TRBV4-2	TRBJ2-7	many	CASSARFDDYEQYF	TGTGCCAGCAGCGCTCGATTCGATGACTACGAGCAGTACTTC
-	TRBV28	TRBJ2-6	-	CASSLRSGSGANVLTF	TGTGCCAGCAGTTTAAGGTCGGGCTCTGGGGCCAACGTCCTGACTTTC
-	TRBV12-3/TRBV12-4	TRBJ2-1	-	CASSPGTKYNEQFF	TGTGCCAGCAGCCCAGGGACAAAATACAATGAGCAGTTCTTC
-	TRBV7-2	TRBJ2-7	-	CASSFGIGVGYEQYF	TGTGCCAGCAGCTTTGGGATCGGGGTCGGATACGAGCAGTACTTC
TRBD1	TRBV2	TRBJ2-7	few	CASMRQGANLEQYF	TGTGCCAGCATGAGACAGGGGGCTAACCTCGAGCAGTACTTC
-	TRBV7-3	TRBJ1-1	many	CASSLGGARGNTEAFF	TGTGCCAGCAGCTTAGGGGGGGCCAGGGGCAACACTGAAGCTTTCTTT
TRBD1	TRBV2	TRBJ1-2	many	CASRTGGGGYTF	TGTGCCAGCAGGACAGGGGGCGGTGGCTACACCTTC